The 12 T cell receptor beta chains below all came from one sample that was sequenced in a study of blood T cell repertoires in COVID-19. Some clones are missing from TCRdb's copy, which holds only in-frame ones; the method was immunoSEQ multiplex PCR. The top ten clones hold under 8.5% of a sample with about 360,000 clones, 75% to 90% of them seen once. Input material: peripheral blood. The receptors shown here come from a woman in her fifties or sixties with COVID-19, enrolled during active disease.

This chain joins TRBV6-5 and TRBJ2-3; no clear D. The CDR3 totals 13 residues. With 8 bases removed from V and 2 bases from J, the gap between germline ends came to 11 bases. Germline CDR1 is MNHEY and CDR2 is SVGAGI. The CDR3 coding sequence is TGTGCCAGCCAAAGACGGGTCACAGATACGCAGTATTTT. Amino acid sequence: CASQRRVTDTQYF.

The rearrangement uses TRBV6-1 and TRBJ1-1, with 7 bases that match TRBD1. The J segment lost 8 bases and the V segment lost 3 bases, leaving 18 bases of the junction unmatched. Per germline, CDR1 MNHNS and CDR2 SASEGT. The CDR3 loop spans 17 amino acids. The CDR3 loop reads CASSDYPGQPRGSEAFF. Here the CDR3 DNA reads TGTGCCAGCAGTGACTACCCGGGACAGCCTCGTGGTTCGGAAGCTTTCTTT.

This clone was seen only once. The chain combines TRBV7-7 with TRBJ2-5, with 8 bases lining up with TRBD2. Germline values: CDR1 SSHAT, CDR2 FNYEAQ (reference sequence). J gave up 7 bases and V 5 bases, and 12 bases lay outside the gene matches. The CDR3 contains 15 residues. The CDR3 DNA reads TGTGCCAGCAGCGTTAGCTATCTCGGGGGGGGGACCCAGTACTTC. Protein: CASSVSYLGGGTQYF. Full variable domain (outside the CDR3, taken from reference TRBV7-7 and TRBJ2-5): GAGVSQSPRYKVTKRGQDVTLRCDPISSHATLYWYQQALGQGPEFLTYFNYEAQPDKSGLPSDRFSAERPEGSISTLTIQRTEQRDSAMYRCASSVSYLGGGTQYFGPGTRLLVL.

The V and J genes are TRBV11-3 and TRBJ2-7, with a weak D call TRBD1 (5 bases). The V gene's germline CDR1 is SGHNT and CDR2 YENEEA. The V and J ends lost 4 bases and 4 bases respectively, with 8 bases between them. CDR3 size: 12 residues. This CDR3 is CASSSQGYEQYF. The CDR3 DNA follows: TGTGCCAGCAGCTCTCAGGGTTACGAGCAGTACTTC.

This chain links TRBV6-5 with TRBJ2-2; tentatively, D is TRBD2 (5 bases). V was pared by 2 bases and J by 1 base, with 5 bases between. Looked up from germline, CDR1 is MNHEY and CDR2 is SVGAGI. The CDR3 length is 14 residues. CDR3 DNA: TGTGCCAGCAGTTACGGAGGGAACACCGGGGAGCTGTTTTTT. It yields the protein CASSYGGNTGELFF.

The CDR3 is CAWSLAGGPYEQYF. The CDR3, as DNA: TGTGCCTGGAGCCTAGCGGGGGGGCCCTACGAGCAGTACTTC. The chain is built from TRBV30 and TRBJ2-7; the match to TRBD2 covers 12 bases. The germline V gene encodes CDR1 GTSNPN and CDR2 SVGIG (reference sequence). V was pared by 3 bases and J by 2 bases, with 2 bases of the junction left unmatched. This CDR3 has 14 amino acids.

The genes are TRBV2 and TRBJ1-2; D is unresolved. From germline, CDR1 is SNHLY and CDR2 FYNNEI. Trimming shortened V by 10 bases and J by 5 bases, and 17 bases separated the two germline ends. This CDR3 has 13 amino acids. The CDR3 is CATLTRRGYGYTF. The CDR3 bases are TGTGCCACCCTCACGAGACGAGGTTATGGCTACACCTTC.

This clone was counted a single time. The CDR3 nucleotides read TGCGCCAGCAGGCCCGACAGTAACACTGAAGCTTTCTTT. Its protein product is CASRPDSNTEAFF. The chain employs TRBV5-1 and TRBJ1-1; maybe TRBD1 (5 bases). Germline V gives CDR1 SGHRS, CDR2 YFSETQ. The CDR3 runs to 13 residues. The V end lost 5 bases, the J end lost 2 bases, and 10 bases lay between the germline ends.

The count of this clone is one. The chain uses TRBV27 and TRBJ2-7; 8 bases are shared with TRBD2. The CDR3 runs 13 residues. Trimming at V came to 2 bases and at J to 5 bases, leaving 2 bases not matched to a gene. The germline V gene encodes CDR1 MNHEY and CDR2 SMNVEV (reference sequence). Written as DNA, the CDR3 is TGTGCCAGCAGTTTACGGGGGGGGAACGAGCAGTACTTC. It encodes CASSLRGGNEQYF.

The CDR3 sequence: CASSSPGVGPQHF. The CDR3 DNA sequence: TGTGCCAGCAGCTCCCCGGGGGTAGGGCCCCAGCATTTT. This chain uses TRBV11-2 with TRBJ1-5, with a weak D call TRBD1 (5 bases). The V gene's germline CDR1 is SGHAT and CDR2 FQNNGV. CDR3 length: 13 amino acids. V shed 4 bases and J shed 9 bases, with 13 bases lying between them.

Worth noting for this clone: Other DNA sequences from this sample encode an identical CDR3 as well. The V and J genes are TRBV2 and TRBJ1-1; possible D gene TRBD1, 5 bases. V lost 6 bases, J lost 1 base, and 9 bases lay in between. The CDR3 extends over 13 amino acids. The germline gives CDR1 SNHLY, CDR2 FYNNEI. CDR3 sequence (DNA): TGTGCCAGCAGCGGACAAACGAACACTGAAGCTTTCTTT. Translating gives CASSGQTNTEAFF.

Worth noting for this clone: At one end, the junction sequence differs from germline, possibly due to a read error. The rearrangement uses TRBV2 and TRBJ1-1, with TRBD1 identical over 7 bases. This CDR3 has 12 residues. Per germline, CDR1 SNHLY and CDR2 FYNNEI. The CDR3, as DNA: TGCATAACAACAGGGGATCGCACTGAAGCTTTCTTT. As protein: CITTGDRTEAFF.